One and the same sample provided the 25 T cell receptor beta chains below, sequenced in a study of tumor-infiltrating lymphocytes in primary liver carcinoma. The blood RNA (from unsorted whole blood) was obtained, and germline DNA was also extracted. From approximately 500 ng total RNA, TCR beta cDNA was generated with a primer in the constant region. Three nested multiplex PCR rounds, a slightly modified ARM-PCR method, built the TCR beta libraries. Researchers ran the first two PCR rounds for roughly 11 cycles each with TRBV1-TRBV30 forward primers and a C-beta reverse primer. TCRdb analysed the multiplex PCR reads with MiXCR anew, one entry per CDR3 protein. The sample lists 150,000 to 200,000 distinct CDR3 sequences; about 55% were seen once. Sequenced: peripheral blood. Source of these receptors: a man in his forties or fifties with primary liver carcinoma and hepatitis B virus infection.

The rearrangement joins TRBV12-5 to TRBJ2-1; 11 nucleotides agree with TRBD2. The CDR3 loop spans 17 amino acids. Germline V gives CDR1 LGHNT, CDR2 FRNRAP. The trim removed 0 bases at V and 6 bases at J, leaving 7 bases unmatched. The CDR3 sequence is CASGLVTSGSRANEQFF. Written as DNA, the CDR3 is TGTGCTAGTGGTTTGGTAACTAGCGGGAGTAGGGCCAATGAGCAGTTCTTC.

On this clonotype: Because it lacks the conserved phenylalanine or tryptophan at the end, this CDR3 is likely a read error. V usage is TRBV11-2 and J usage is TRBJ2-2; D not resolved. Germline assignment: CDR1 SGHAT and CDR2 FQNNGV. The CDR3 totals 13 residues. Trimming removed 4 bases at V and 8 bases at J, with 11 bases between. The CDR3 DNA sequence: TGTGCCAGCAGCTCGGTCCTTCTTGGGGAGCTGTTTTCT. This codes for CASSSVLLGELFS.

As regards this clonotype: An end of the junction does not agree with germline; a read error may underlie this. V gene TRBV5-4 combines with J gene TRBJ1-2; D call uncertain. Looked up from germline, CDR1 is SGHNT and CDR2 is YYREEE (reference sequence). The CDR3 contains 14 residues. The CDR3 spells CASSLEVGIYDYTF. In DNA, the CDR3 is TGTGCCAGCAGCTTGGAAGTGGGCATCTATGACTACACCTTC. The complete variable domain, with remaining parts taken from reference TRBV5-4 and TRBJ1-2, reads ETGVTQSPTHLIKTRGQQVTLRCSSQSGHNTVSWYQQALGQGPQFIFQYYREEENGRGNFPPRFSGLQFPNYSSELNVNALELDDSALYLCASSLEVGIYDYTFGSGTRLTVV.

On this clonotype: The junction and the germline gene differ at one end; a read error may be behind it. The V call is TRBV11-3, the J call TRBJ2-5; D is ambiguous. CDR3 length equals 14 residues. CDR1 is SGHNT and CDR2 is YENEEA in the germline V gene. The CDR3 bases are TGTGCCGGCAGCTTTCGTGGGAACCAAGAGATCCAGTACTTC. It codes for CAGSFRGNQEIQYF.

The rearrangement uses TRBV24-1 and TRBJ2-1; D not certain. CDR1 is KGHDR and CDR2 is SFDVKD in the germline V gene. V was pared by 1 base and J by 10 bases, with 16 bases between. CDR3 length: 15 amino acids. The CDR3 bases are TGTGCCACCAGTGATTTCTTCGACTCGTTAGGGGAGCAGTTCTTC. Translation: CATSDFFDSLGEQFF.

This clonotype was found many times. The DNA of the CDR3 is TGCAGCGTAATTCCGGGAGGGCCCTACAATGAGCAGTTCTTC. It is translated as CSVIPGGPYNEQFF. The chain has TRBV29-1 and TRBJ2-1; 8 bases match TRBD2. This CDR3 contains 14 residues. V shed 6 bases, J shed 2 bases, and the junction held 6 bases outside the gene matches. Per the germline V gene, CDR1 is SQVTM and CDR2 is ANQGSEA.

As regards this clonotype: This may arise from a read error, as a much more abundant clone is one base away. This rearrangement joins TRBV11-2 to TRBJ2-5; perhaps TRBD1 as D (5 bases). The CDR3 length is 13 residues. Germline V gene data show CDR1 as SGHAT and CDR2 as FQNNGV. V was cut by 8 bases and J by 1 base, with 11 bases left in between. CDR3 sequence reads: CASGIDSQETQYF. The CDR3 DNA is TGTGCCAGCGGCATCGACAGCCAAGAGACCCAGTACTTC.

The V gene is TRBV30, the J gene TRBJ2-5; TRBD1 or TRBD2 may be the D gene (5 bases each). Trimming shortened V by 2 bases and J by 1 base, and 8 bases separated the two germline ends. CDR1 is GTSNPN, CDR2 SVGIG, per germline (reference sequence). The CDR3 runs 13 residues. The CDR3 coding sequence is TGTGCCTGGAGTCCGGGGACCCAAGAGACCCAGTACTTC. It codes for CAWSPGTQETQYF.

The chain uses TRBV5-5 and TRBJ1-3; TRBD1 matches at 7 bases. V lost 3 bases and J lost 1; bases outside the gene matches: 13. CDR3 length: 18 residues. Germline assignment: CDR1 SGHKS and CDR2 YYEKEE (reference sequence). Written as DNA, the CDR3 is TGTGCCAGCAGCTATTTTTATACAGGGGCAGGATCTGGAAACACCATATATTTT. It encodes CASSYFYTGAGSGNTIYF.

CDR3 sequence: CSVEGERGNTDTQYF. The CDR3 DNA reads as TGCAGCGTTGAGGGGGAGCGGGGAAACACAGATACGCAGTATTTT. The V gene is TRBV29-1, the J gene TRBJ2-3, with TRBD2 matching over 7 bases. The CDR3 is made up of 15 amino acids. Trimming took 3 bases from V and 2 from J; bases not matched to a gene: 8. Germline CDR1 reads SQVTM; CDR2 reads ANQGSEA.

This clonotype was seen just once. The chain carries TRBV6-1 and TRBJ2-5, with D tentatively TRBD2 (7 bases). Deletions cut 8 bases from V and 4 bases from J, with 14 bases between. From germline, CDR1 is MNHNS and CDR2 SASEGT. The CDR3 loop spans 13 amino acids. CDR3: CASGGGGVETQYF. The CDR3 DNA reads TGTGCCAGCGGAGGAGGGGGGGTAGAGACCCAGTACTTC.

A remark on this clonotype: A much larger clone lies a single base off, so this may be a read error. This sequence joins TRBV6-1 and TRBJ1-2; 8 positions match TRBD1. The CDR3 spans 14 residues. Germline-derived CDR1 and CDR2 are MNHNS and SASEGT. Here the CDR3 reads CASSVKTGDYAYTF. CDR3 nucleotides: TGTGCCAGCAGTGTCAAGACAGGGGACTATGCCTACACCTTC.

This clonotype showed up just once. CDR3: CASSPETSTYEQYF. CDR3 nucleotides: TGTGCCAGTAGCCCCGAGACATCCACTTACGAGCAGTACTTC. The rearrangement uses TRBV11-2 and TRBJ2-7, with unresolved D. CDR1 is SGHAT and CDR2 is FQNNGV in the germline V gene. V was clipped by 9 bases and J by 4 bases, with 19 bases between them. The CDR3 runs to 14 residues.

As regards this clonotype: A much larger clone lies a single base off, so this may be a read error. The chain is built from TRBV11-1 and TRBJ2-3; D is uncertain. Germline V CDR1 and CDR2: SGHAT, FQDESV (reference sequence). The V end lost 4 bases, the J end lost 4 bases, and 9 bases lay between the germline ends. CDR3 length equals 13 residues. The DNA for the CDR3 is TGTGCCAGCAGCTCCGACCCCCCAGATACGCAGTATTTT. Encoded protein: CASSSDPPDTQYF.

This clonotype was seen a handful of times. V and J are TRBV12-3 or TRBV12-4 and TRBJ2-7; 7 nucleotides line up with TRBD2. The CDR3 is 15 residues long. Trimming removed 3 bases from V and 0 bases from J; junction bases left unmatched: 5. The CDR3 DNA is TGTGCCAGCAGTTTCTGGACGGGAGGCTCCTACGAGCAGTACTTC. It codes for CASSFWTGGSYEQYF.

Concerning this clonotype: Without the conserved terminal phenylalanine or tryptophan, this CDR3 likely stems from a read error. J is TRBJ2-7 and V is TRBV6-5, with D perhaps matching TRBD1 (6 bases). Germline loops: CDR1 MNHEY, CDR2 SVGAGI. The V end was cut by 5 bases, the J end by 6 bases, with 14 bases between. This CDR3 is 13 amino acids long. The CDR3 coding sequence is TGTGCCAGCAGTGACAGGTCCCGAGGCGAGCAGTACTTA. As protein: CASSDRSRGEQYL.

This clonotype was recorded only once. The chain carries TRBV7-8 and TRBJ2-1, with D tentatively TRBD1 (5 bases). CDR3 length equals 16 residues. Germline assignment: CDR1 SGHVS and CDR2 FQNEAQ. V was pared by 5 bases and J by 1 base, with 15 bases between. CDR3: CASSRRSRASYNEQFF. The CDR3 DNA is TGTGCCAGCAGCAGAAGGAGCAGGGCATCCTACAATGAGCAGTTCTTC.

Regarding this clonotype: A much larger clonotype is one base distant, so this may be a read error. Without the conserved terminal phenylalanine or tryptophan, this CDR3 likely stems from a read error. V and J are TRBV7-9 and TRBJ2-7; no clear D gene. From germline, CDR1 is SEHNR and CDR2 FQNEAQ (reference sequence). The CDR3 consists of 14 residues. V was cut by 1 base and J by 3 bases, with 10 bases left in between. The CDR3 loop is CASSLGGKDYEQYL. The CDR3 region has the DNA TGTGCCAGCAGCTTAGGGGGAAAAGACTACGAGCAGTACCTC.

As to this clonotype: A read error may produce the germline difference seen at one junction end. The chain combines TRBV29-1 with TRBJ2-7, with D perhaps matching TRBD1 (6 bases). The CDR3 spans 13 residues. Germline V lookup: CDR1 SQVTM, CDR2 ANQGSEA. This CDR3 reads CSVAQGRGYQQYF. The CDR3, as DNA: TGCAGCGTTGCCCAAGGCAGGGGCTACCAGCAGTACTTC.

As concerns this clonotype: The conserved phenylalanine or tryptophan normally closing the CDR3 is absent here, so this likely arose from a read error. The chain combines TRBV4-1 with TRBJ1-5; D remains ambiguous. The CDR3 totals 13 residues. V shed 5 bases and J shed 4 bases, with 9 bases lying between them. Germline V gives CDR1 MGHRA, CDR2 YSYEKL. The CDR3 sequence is CASSFQDNQPQHS. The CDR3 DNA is TGCGCCAGCAGCTTTCAGGATAATCAGCCCCAGCATTCT.

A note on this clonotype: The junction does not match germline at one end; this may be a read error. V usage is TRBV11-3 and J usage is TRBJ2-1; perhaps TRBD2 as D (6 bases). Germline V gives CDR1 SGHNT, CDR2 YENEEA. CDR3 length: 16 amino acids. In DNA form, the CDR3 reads TGTGCTAGCAGCGGCCCTAGCGATTCCCAGAACAATGAGCAGTTCTTC. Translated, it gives CASSGPSDSQNNEQFF.

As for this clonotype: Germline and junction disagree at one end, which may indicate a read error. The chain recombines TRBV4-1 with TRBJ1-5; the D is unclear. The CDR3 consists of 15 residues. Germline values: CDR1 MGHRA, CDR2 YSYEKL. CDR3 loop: CASRQENNAHQPQHF. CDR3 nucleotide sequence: TGCGCCAGCAGACAAGAAAACAACGCCCATCAGCCCCAGCATTTT.

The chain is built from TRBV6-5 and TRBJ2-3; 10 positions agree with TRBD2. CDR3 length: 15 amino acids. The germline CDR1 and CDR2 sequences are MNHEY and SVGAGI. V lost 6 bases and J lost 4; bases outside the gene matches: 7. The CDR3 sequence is CASSTSGRAPDTQYF. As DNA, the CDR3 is TGTGCCAGCAGCACAAGCGGGAGGGCCCCAGATACGCAGTATTTT.

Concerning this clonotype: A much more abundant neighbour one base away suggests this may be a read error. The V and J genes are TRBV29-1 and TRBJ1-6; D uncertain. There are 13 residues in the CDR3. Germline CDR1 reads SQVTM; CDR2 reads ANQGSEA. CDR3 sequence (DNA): TGCAGCGTTGGGGAGTCCTATAATTCACACCTCCACTTT. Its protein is CSVGESYNSHLHF.

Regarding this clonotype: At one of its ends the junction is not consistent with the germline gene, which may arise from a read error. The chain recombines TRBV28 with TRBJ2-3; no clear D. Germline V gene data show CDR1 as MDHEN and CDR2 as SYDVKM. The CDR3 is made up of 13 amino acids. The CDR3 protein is CTSSPPTTDTQYF. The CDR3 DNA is TGTACCAGCAGTCCCCCCACCACAGATACGCAGTATTTT.